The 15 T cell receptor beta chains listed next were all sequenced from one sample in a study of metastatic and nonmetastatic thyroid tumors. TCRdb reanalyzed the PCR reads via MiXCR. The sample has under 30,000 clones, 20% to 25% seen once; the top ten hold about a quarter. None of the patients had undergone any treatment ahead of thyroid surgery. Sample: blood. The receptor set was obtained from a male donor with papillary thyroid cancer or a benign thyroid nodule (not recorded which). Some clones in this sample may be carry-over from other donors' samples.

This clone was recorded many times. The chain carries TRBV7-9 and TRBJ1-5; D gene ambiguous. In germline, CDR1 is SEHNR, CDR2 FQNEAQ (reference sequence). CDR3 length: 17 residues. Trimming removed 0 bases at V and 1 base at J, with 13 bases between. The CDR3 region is CASSLASRAASNQPQHF. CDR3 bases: TGTGCCAGCAGCTTAGCCTCGAGAGCTGCGAGCAATCAGCCCCAGCATTTT.

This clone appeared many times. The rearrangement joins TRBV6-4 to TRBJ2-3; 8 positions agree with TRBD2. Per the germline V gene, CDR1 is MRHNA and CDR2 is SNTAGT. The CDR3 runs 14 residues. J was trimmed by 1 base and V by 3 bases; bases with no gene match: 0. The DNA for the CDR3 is TGTGCCAGCAGTGAGCGGGGGGGCACAGATACGCAGTATTTT. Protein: CASSERGGTDTQYF.

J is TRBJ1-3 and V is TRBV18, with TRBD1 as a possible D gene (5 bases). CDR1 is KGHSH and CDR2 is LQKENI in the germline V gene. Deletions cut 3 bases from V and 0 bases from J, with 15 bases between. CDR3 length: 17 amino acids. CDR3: CASSPLTGGSSGNTIYF. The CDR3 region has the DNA TGTGCCAGCTCACCTCTGACGGGGGGAAGCTCTGGAAACACCATATATTTT.

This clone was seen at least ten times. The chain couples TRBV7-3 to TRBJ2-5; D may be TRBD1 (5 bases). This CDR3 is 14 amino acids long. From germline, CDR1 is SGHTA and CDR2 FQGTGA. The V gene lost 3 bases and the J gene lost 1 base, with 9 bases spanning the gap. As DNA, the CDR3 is TGTGCCAGCAGCTTGACAGCTTTCCAAGAGACCCAGTACTTC. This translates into CASSLTAFQETQYF.

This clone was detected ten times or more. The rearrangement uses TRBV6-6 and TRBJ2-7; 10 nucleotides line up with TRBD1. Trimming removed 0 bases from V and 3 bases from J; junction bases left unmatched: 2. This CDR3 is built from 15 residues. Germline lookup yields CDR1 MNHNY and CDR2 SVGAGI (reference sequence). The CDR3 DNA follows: TGTGCCAGCAGTTACTCGGGACAGGGGTACTACGAGCAGTACTTC. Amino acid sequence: CASSYSGQGYYEQYF.

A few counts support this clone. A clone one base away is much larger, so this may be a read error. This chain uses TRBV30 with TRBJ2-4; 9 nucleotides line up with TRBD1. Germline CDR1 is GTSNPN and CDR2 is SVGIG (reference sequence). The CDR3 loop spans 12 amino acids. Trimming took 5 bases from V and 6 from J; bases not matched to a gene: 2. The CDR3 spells CAWDRGGNIQYF. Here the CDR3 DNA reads TGTGCCTGGGACAGGGGGGGAAACATTCAGTACTTC.

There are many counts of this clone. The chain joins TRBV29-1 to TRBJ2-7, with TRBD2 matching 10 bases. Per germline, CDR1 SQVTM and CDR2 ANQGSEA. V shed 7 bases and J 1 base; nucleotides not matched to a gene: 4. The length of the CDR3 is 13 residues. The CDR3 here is CSGGLAESYEQYF. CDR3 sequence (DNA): TGCAGCGGTGGACTAGCGGAATCCTACGAGCAGTACTTC.

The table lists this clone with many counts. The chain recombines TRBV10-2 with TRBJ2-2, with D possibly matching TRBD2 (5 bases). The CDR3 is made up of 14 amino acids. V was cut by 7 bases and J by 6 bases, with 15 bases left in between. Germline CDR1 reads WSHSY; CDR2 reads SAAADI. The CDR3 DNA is TGCGCCAGCATCGATCGGGGTATTTCCGGGGAGCTGTTTTTT. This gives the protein CASIDRGISGELFF.

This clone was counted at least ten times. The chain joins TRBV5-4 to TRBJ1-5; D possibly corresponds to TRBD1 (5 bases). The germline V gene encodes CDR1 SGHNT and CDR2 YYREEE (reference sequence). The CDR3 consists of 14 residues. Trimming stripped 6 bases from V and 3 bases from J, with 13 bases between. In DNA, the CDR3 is TGTGCCAGCAACGTCATGGGGGTCAATCAGCCCCAGCATTTT. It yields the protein CASNVMGVNQPQHF.

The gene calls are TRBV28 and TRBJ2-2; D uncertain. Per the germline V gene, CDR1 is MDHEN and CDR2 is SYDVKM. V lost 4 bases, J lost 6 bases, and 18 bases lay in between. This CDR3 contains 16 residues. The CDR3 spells CASSYRYWGFAGELFF. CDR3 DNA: TGTGCCAGCAGTTACCGGTACTGGGGTTTTGCCGGGGAGCTGTTTTTT. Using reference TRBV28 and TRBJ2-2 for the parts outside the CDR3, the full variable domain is DVKVTQSSRYLVKRTGEKVFLECVQDMDHENMFWYRQDPGLGLRLIYFSYDVKMKEKGDIPEGYSVSREKKERFSLILESASTNQTSMYLCASSYRYWGFAGELFFGEGSRLTVL.

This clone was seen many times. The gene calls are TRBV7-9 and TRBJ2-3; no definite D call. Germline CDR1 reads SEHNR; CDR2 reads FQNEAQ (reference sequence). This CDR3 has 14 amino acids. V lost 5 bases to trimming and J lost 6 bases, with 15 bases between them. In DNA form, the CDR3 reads TGTGCCAGCAGCCAGAGTGTGGGGTACGATACGCAGTATTTT. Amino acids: CASSQSVGYDTQYF.

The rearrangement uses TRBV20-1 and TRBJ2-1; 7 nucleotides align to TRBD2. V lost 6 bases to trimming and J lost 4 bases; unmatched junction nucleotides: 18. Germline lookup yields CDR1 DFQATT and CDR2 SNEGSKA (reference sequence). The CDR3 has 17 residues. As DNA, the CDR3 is TGCAGTGCCCGTACTAGCGCGGGTGCAAATTCATACAATGAGCAGTTCTTC. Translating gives CSARTSAGANSYNEQFF.

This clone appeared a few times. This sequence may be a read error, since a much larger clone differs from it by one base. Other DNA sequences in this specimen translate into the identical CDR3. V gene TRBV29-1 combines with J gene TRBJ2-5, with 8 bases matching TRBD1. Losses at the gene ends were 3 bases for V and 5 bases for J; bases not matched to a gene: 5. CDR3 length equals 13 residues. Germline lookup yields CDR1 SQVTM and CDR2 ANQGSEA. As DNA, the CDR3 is TGCAGCGTTGAGGGACAGGTTCAGGAGACCCAGTACTTC. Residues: CSVEGQVQETQYF.

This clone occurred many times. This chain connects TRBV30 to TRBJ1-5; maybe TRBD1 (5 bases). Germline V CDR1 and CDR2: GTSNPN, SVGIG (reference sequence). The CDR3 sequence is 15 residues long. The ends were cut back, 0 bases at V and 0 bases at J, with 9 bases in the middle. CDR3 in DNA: TGTGCCTGGAGTGTTCGGGGGAATAGCAATCAGCCCCAGCATTTT. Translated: CAWSVRGNSNQPQHF.

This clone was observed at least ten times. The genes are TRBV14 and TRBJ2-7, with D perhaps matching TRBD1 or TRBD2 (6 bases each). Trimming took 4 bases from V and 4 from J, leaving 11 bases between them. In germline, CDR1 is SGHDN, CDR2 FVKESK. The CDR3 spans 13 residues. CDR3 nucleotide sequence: TGTGCCAGCAGCCTTACAGGGAGGTACGAGCAGTACTTC. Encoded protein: CASSLTGRYEQYF.